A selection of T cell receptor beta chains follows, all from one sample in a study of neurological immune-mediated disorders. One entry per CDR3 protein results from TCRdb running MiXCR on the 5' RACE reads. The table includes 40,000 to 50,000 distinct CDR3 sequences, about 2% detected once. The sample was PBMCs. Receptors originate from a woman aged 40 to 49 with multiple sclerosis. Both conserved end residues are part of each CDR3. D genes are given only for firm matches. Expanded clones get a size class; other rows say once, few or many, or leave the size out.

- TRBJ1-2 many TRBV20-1 CSARAPGRGYTF TGCAGTGCTAGAGCCCCAGGGCGAGGCTACACCTTC
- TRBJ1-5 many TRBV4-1 CASSQSQISSNQPQHF TGCGCCAGCAGCCAGTCACAGATCTCTAGCAATCAGCCCCAGCATTTT
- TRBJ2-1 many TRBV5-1 CASSSGVASYNEQFF TGCGCCAGCAGCTCGGGGGTAGCCTCCTACAATGAGCAGTTCTTC
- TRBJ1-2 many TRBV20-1 CSALGGYYGYTF TGCAGTGCCCTCGGGGGGTACTATGGCTACACCTTC
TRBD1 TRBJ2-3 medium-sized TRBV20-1 CSASGTGIDTQYF TGCAGTGCTAGCGGGACAGGGATAGATACGCAGTATTTT
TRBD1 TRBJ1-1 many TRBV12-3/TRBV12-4 CASRRTGNTEAFF TGTGCCAGCAGACGGACAGGGAACACTGAAGCTTTCTTT
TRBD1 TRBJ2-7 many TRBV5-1 CASSFSGTDYEQYF TGCGCCAGCAGCTTCTCCGGGACAGACTACGAGCAGTACTTC
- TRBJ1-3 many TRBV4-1 CASSLRAPALPRNTIYF TGCGCCAGCAGCCTGAGGGCTCCTGCTCTCCCCCGGAACACCATATATTTT
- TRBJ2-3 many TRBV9 CASSTRGDGGTQYF TGTGCCAGCAGCACCCGAGGGGACGGTGGGACGCAGTATTTT
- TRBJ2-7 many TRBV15 CATSRPGPGFEQYF TGTGCCACCAGCAGACCAGGGCCGGGGTTCGAGCAGTACTTC
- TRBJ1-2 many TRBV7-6 CASSSDISYGYTF TGTGCCAGCAGCAGCGACATATCCTATGGCTACACCTTC
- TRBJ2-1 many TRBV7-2 CASSQLYRHMRSSSYNEQFF TGTGCCAGCAGCCAACTTTACAGGCATATGAGGTCCAGCTCCTACAATGAGCAGTTCTTC
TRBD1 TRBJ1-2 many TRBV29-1 CSVGTGGYGYTF TGCAGCGTGGGAACAGGGGGCTATGGCTACACCTTC
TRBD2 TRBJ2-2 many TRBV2 CASSVGLADTGELFF TGTGCCAGCAGTGTGGGACTAGCTGACACCGGGGAGCTGTTTTTT
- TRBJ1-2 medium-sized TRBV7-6 CASSLGSSGGYGYTF TGTGCCAGCAGCTTAGGGAGCTCTGGGGGCTATGGCTACACCTTC
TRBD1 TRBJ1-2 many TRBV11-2 CASSLEDRDPYGYTF TGTGCCAGCAGCTTAGAAGACAGGGATCCCTATGGCTACACCTTC
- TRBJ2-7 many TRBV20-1 CSARGDGPYEQYF TGCAGTGCTAGAGGGGACGGACCCTACGAGCAGTACTTC
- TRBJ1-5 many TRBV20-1 CSARPGSTNQPQHF TGCAGTGCTAGACCGGGATCAACTAATCAGCCCCAGCATTTT
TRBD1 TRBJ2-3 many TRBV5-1 CASSPTGSGLGTDTQYF TGCGCCAGCAGCCCGACAGGGTCCGGATTGGGCACAGATACGCAGTATTTT
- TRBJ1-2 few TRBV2 CASSTQGTGTF TGTGCCAGCAGTACACAGGGTACCGGCACCTTC
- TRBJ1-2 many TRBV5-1 CASSLIGGSYGYTF TGCGCCAGCAGCTTGATCGGCGGCTCCTATGGCTACACCTTC
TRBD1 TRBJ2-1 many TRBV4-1 CASSLGQGGYNEQFF TGCGCCAGCAGCCTGGGACAGGGGGGGTACAATGAGCAGTTCTTC
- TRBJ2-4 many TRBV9 CASSVEDRIGIQYF TGTGCCAGCAGCGTAGAGGATAGGATCGGCATTCAGTACTTC
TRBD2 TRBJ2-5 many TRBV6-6 CASSYSTGGLETQYF TGTGCCAGCAGTTACTCGACGGGGGGGCTAGAGACCCAGTACTTC
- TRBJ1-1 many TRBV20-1 CSARTPQNTEAFF TGCAGTGCTAGGACACCGCAGAACACTGAAGCTTTCTTT
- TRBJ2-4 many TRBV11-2 CASSLARDIFYF TGTGCCAGCAGCTTAGCCAGGGACATATTCTACTTC
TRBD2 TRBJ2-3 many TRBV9 CASSVGGSTDTQYF TGTGCCAGCAGCGTGGGGGGGAGCACAGATACGCAGTATTTT
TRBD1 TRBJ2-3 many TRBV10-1 CASSERQGTSTDTQYF TGCGCCAGCAGTGAAAGACAGGGGACTAGCACAGATACGCAGTATTTT
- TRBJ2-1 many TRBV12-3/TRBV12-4 CASRHGSNEQFF TGTGCCAGCAGACATGGTAGCAATGAGCAGTTCTTC
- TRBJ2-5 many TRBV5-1 CASSLGAQQSQETQYF TGCGCCAGCAGCTTGGGGGCACAGCAGAGTCAAGAGACCCAGTACTTC
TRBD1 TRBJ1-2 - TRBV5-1 CASSPDRGRYGYTF TGCGCCAGCAGCCCGGACAGGGGGAGGTATGGCTACACCTTC
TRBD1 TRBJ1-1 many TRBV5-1 CASSSTGADTEAFF TGCGCCAGCAGCTCAACAGGGGCTGATACTGAAGCTTTCTTT
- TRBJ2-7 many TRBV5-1 CASSLGQSYEQYF TGCGCCAGCAGCTTGGGACAGTCCTACGAGCAGTACTTC
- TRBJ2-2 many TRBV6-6 CASRATLGTGELFF TGTGCCAGCAGGGCTACCTTGGGGACCGGGGAGCTGTTTTTT
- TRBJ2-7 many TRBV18 CASSPPSRTYEQYF TGTGCCAGCTCACCACCGTCCCGAACCTACGAGCAGTACTTC
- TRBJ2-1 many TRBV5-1 CASSLASVEQFF TGCGCCAGCAGCTTGGCCAGTGTCGAGCAGTTCTTC
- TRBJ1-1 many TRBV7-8 CASSPAMNTEAFF TGTGCCAGCAGCCCGGCCATGAACACTGAAGCTTTCTTT
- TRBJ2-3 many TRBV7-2 CASSLGAGVTLTQYF TGTGCCAGCAGCTTAGGAGCGGGCGTTACTTTAACGCAGTATTTT
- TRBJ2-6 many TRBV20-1 CSARDTSGANVLTF TGCAGTGCTAGAGATACAAGTGGGGCCAACGTCCTGACTTTC
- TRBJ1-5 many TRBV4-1 CASSQGLWDINQPQHF TGCGCCAGCAGCCAAGGGCTTTGGGACATCAATCAGCCCCAGCATTTT
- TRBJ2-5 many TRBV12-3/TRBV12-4 CASSLGGVPLGETQYF TGTGCCAGCAGTTTGGGCGGGGTACCCCTCGGGGAGACCCAGTACTTC